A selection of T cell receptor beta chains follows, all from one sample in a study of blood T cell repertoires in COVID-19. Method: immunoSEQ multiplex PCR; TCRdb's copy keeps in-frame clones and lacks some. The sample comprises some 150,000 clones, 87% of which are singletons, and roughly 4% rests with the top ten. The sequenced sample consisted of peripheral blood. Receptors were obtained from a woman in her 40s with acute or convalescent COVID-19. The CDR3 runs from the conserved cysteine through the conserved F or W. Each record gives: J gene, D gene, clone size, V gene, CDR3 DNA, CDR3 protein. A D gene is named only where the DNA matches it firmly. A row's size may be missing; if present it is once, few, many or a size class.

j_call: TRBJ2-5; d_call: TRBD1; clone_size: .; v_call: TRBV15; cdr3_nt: TGTGCCACCAGCAGAGGGACAGGGAGCGAAGAGACCCAGTACTTC; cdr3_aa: CATSRGTGSEETQYF
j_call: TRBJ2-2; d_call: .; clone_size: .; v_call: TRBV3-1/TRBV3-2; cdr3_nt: TGTGCCAGCAGCCAAGGAAGTCGGGCCGGGGAGCTGTTTTTT; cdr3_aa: CASSQGSRAGELFF
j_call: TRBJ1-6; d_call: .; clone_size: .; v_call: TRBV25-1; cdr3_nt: TGTGCCAGCAGTGAAGCAGGGGCGGGTAATTCACCCCTCCACTTT; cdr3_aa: CASSEAGAGNSPLHF
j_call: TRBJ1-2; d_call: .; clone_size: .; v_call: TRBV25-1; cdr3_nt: TGTGCCAGCAGTGACAGGGCCAGATATGGCTACACCTTC; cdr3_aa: CASSDRARYGYTF
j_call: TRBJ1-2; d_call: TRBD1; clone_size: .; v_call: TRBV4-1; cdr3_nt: TGCGCCAGCAGCCAAGCCGCCACTACAGCGACAGGGAACTATGGCTACACCTTC; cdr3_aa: CASSQAATTATGNYGYTF
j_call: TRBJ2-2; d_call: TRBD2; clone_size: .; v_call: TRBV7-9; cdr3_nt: TGTGCCAGCAGCTCCTCCGGGACTAGCGTCACCGGGGAGCTGTTTTTT; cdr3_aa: CASSSSGTSVTGELFF
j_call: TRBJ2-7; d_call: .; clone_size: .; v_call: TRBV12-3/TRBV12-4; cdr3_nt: TGTGCCAGCAGACTAGTATACGAGCAGTACTTC; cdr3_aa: CASRLVYEQYF
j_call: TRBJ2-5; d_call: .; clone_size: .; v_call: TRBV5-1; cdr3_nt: TGCGCCAGCAACCAACAGGGTCGATACGAGACCCAGTACTTC; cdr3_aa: CASNQQGRYETQYF
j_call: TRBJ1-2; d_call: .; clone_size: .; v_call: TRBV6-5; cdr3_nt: TGTGCCAGCAAGCCGCTGGTGATGAGTAACTATGGCTACACCTTC; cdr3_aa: CASKPLVMSNYGYTF
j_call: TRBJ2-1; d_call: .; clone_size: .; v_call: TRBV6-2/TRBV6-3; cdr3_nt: TGTGCCAGCAGCCTTCTTAGCGGTACCTACAATGAGCAGTTCTTC; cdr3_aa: CASSLLSGTYNEQFF
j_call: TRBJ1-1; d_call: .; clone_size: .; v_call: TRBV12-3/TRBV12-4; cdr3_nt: TGTGCCAGCAGTTTTAATGTGAACACTGAAGCTTTCTTT; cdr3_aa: CASSFNVNTEAFF
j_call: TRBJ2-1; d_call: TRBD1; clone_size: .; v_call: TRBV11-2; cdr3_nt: TGTGCCAGCAGGGGACAGGGGGACGTTGTAAATGAGCAGTTCTTC; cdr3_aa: CASRGQGDVVNEQFF
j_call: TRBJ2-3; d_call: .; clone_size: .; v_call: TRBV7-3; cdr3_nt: TGTGCCAGCAGCTCCTCTAGCACAGATACGCAGTATTTT; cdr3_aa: CASSSSSTDTQYF
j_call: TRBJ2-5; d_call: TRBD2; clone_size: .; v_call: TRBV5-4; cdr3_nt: TGTGCCAGCAGCTTCACTAGCGGCTACCAAGAGACCCAGTACTTC; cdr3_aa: CASSFTSGYQETQYF
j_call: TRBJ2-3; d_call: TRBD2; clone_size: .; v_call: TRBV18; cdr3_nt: TGTGCCAGCTCCCCTAGACTAGCGGGGAACACAGATACGCAGTATTTT; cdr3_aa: CASSPRLAGNTDTQYF
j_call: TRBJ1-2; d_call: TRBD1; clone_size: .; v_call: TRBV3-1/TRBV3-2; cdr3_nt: TGTGCCAGCAGCCAAGGAATTCCGACAGGGAGTAACTATGGCTACACCTTC; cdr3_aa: CASSQGIPTGSNYGYTF
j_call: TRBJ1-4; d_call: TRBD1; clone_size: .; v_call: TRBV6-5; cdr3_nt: TGTGCCAGCACTAAAACAGGGGCCCCAAATGAAAAACTGTTTTTT; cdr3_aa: CASTKTGAPNEKLFF
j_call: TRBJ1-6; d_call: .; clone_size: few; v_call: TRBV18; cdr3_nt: TGTGCCAGCTCACCACTGGCAGGGGCTTTCTATAATTCACCCCTCCACTTT; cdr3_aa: CASSPLAGAFYNSPLHF
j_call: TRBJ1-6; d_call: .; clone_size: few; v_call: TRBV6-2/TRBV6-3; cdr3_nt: TGTGCCAGCAGCTCCCTGCGACAGTCCTATAATTCACCCCTCCACTTT; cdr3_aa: CASSSLRQSYNSPLHF
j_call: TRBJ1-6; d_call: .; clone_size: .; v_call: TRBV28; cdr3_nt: TGTGCCAGCAAAGGGGCTAGCTCCTATAATTCACCCCTCCACTTT; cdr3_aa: CASKGASSYNSPLHF
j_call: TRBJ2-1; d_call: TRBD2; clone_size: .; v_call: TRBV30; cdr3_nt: TGTGCCTGGAGTCCATATGGGACTAGCGGGGGCAATGAGCAGTTCTTC; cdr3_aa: CAWSPYGTSGGNEQFF
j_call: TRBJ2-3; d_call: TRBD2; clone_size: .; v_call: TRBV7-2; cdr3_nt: TGTGCCAGCAGCTTAGACCTAGCGGGGTTGAGAGATACGCAGTATTTT; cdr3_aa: CASSLDLAGLRDTQYF
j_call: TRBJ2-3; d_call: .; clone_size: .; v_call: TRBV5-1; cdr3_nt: TGCGCCAGCAGCACCGGACTGACAGATACGCAGTATTTT; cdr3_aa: CASSTGLTDTQYF
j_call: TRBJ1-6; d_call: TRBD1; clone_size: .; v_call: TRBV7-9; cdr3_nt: TGTGCCAGCAGCTCACTAACCGGGACAGTCTATAATTCACCCCTCCACTTT; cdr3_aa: CASSSLTGTVYNSPLHF
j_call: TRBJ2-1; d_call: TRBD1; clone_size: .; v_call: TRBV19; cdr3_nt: TGTGCCAGTAGAGGAAGGGACAGGGGGCTCGATGAGCAGTTCTTC; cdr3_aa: CASRGRDRGLDEQFF
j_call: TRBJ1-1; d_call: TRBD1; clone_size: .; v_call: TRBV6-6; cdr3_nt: TGTGCCAGCAGTCCGGGACAGTTAGATGAAGCTTTCTTT; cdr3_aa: CASSPGQLDEAFF
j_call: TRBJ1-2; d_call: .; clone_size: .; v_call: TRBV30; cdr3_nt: TGTGCCGGGACCCCTGGGGCCTATGGCTACACCTTC; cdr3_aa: CAGTPGAYGYTF